The T cell receptor beta chain under discussion was sequenced for a study of Graves' ophthalmopathy and Graves' hyperthyroidism. The length of the CDR3 is 17 residues. V shed 5 bases and J 0 bases; nucleotides not matched to a gene: 11. The germline V gene has CDR1 SEHNR and CDR2 FQNEAQ (reference sequence). Study-level results: The blood repertoire also included most expanded thyroid clonotypes above 0.001 frequency.

RNA transcripts provided the template for amplifying TCR beta CDR3 regions. Amplification began with first-round RT-PCR using HTBI primers, then second-round multiplex PCR was performed. Using its own MiXCR run on the multiplex PCR reads, TCRdb lists one record per CDR3 protein. The sample lists about 1.1 million distinct CDR3 sequences, about 38% seen once, with 11% in the top ten. About this clonotype: Its target is not known.

The rearrangement links TRBV7-9 to TRBJ2-7; 9 bases map to TRBD2. This TCR derives from an adult man with Graves' hyperthyroidism. Input material: peripheral blood or thyroid tissue (not recorded which). DNA for the CDR3: TGTGCCAGCAGCGGGGCGGGTAGCGGGAGCGTCTCCTACGAGCAGTACTTC. Amino acid sequence: CASSGAGSGSVSYEQYF. Full variable domain (remainder filled in from reference TRBV7-9 and TRBJ2-7): DTGVSQNPRHKITKRGQNVTFRCDPISEHNRLYWYRQTLGQGPEFLTYFQNEAQLEKSRLLSDRFSAERPKGSFSTLEIQRTEQGDSAMYLCASSGAGSGSVSYEQYFGPGTRLTVT.